This T cell receptor beta chain derives from a study of blood T cell repertoires in COVID-19 (TCRdb year 2020). Regarding the complete study: Samples covering the acute and convalescent phases of COVID-19 were provided by collaborators in the United States, Italy and Spain. The prospective study material was composed of cDNA or gDNA derived from T cells, B-cell-depleted T cells, or PBMCs. Subjects who had been exposed to COVID-19, were actively infected with it, or had recovered from it provided the deeply sampled blood TCRbeta repertoires that made up the dataset. The repertoires were released in a freely available public database intended as a resource for research on the immune response to SARS-CoV-2. Where available, HLA class I and class II types were taken from metadata supplied by the sample provider and were not determined by assay-based typing. The samples were drawn from two sources: the first 160 participants of the ongoing ImmuneRACE study, and over 1,000 subjects contributed by 6 global collaborators. A de-identified subject ID, COVID-19 status, age in years and sex were almost always included in the sample metadata. Overall study results and their limits: The amount of clinical and demographic metadata varied by source and participant and was provided uncurated.

In the germline V gene, CDR1 corresponds to SNHLY and CDR2 to FYNNEI. The V end gives up 3 bases and the J end 0 bases, leaving 9 bases in the junction not matched to a gene. Including the terminal cysteine and phenylalanine, the CDR3 comprises 18 residues. Only the CDR3 region is kept as DNA, spanning 54 bases read in frame from base 1. Each collaborating institution followed its own protocols to collect whole blood in K2EDTA tubes. Collaborator samples were shipped for TCRbeta analysis as frozen whole blood, isolated PBMCs, or DNA extracted from either sample type. The immunoSEQ Assay, a bias-controlled multiplex PCR, was used to amplify TCRbeta CDR3 regions from genomic DNA. Turning to the authors' computational methods: The number of nucleated cells in each sample was estimated from the amplification of reference gene primers within the assay. To quantify the absolute abundance of each unique TCRbeta CDR3 rearrangement, sequence reads were collapsed and filtered. Productive Simpson clonality was computed per sample as the square root of Simpson's diversity index over productive rearrangements. TCRdb re-hosts the immuneACCESS table, in-frame sequences only. Its copies lack some clones; in the studies checked, an unresolved V gene accounts for under half of them, and the cause for the rest is not known. V, J and clone size derive from that table, while D and trimming were established from the DNA sequence. A total of about 70,000 clones appear in this sample, approximately 83% of them only once. The top ten hold approximately 12% of the sample.

With regard to this clone: Its antigen is not yet known. There are no base qualities to consult, and no much larger clone falls within one base.

The sequenced material came from peripheral blood. This sequence was found in a human donor in a cohort sampled during active COVID-19. Rearrangement joined TRBV2 to TRBJ2-4; 9 bases in the middle match TRBD2. The nucleotides are TGTGCCAGCAGTGAGAGGCTAGCGGGGCCACTAGCCAAAAACATTCAGTACTTC. The translation is CASSERLAGPLAKNIQYF. With the rest looked up from the reference TRBV2 and TRBJ2-4 genes rather than sequenced, the full variable domain is EPEVTQTPSHQVTQMGQEVILRCVPISNHLYFYWYRQILGQKVEFLVSFYNNEISEKSEIFDDQFSVERPDGSNFTLKIRSTKLEDSAMYFCASSERLAGPLAKNIQYFGAGTRLSVL.